What follows is one TCR beta chain and its context. CDR1 MNHEY and CDR2 SVGEGT come from the germline V gene. The CDR3 consists of 12 residues. V was clipped by 0 bases and J by 10 bases, with 7 bases between them. This entry is derived from a study of blood T cell repertoires in COVID-19. Study-wide background: Material from acute and convalescent COVID-19 was sourced from the United States, Italy and Spain. Nucleic acid was either cDNA or gDNA, and it came from T cells, B-cell-depleted T cells, or PBMCs.

Authors' methods: Estimation of nucleated cell counts was performed using reference gene primer amplification. Repertoires were generated with immunoSEQ multiplex PCR, while TCRdb's copy carries only in-frame clones and drops some. The DNA was the basis for D and trimming; V, J and clone size are from that table. The repertoire consists of around 40,000 clones, with around nine tenths occurring once and the leading ten covering around a fifth. The rearrangement joins TRBV6-2 or TRBV6-3 to TRBJ2-1; D is undetermined. The sequence was obtained from a man aged 45-65 years with active COVID-19. Sequencing used peripheral blood. CDR3 nucleotides: TGTGCCAGCAGTTACTCCCCCGGGGAGCAGTTCTTC. Its translation is CASSYSPGEQFF.